This note documents a single TCR beta chain sequence. Only in-frame clones appear in the TCRdb table, and some are missing; sequencing was by immunoSEQ multiplex PCR. The table has under 750,000 clones, roughly 72% seen once. These data come from a study of shared clonotypes between healthy human individuals. Splitting the CD4+ cells yielded a CD45RA+ naive subset and a CD45RA-negative memory subset. This sequence originates from a woman aged 25-40 years in good health. Input material: memory CD4+ T cells sorted from blood. Subset indicated: CD45RA-negative fraction.

The CDR3 DNA sequence: TGTGCCAGCAGTTTTGGACCCGGGGAGCTGTTTTTT. Its translation: CASSFGPGELFF. The chain couples TRBV6-5 to TRBJ2-2, with D hard to call. Germline V gene data show CDR1 as MNHEY and CDR2 as SVGAGI. V was shortened by 4 bases and J by 6 bases, with 6 bases between the two germline ends. The CDR3 sequence is 12 residues long.